The 30 T cell receptor beta chains presented below share a single source sample, sequenced in a study of blood T cell repertoires in COVID-19. Clones were read by immunoSEQ multiplex PCR, and TCRdb kept only the in-frame ones, dropping some. There are around 320,000 clones in the sample; around 90% occur only once, and about 2.5% lies in the top ten. Sequenced sample: peripheral blood. These receptors all stem from a man between 18 and 29 years old with active or convalescent COVID-19.

The sample holds a few counts of this clone. CDR3 sequence reads: CASSIGIGPSYEQYF. The CDR3 nucleotides are TGTGCCAGTAGTATCGGGATAGGGCCATCCTACGAGCAGTACTTC. V and J are TRBV19 and TRBJ2-7; a weak D match, TRBD2 (5 bases). V was trimmed by 3 bases and J by 1 base, leaving 13 bases between them. The V gene's germline CDR1 is LNHDA and CDR2 SQIVND (reference sequence). CDR3 length: 15 amino acids.

V gene TRBV5-1 combines with J gene TRBJ1-4; 7 bases agree with TRBD1. The length of the CDR3 is 14 residues. The germline V gene has CDR1 SGHRS and CDR2 YFSETQ. Trimming at V came to 4 bases and at J to 3 bases, leaving 3 bases not matched to a gene. CDR3 protein: CASSKGASNEKLFF. The CDR3 DNA follows: TGCGCCAGCAGCAAGGGGGCCTCTAATGAAAAACTGTTTTTT.

CDR3: CASTTGGTDSYEQYF. The CDR3 nucleotides are TGTGCCAGCACCACGGGGGGGACAGACTCTTACGAGCAGTACTTC. The chain employs TRBV6-5 and TRBJ2-7; D may be TRBD2 (8 bases). Germline CDR1 MNHEY, CDR2 SVGAGI. The CDR3 has 15 residues. The V gene lost 7 bases and the J gene lost 4 bases, with 20 bases spanning the gap.

V is TRBV6-5 and J is TRBJ2-7; 12 bases are shared with TRBD2. Germline lookup yields CDR1 MNHEY and CDR2 SVGAGI. J gave up 7 bases and V 6 bases, and 10 bases lay outside the gene matches. The CDR3 is 15 residues long. The CDR3 coding sequence is TGTGCCAGCAGCCACCCTAGCGGGGGGGCTTATGAGCAGTACTTC. Translated: CASSHPSGGAYEQYF.

V usage is TRBV6-6 and J usage is TRBJ2-7, with TRBD2 as a possible D gene (5 bases). V lost 5 bases and J lost 3, with 17 bases in between. From germline, CDR1 is MNHNY and CDR2 SVGAGI (reference sequence). The CDR3 has 15 residues. The CDR3 reads CASSKDWTFGYEQYF. The CDR3 DNA sequence: TGTGCCAGCAGTAAAGACTGGACTTTCGGCTACGAGCAGTACTTC.

The chain carries TRBV7-2 and TRBJ2-1, with 7 bases identical to TRBD2. Germline lookup yields CDR1 SGHTA and CDR2 FQGNSA. The junction had 9 bases not matched to a gene; V was cut back by 2 bases and J by 5 bases. The CDR3 is 16 residues long. The CDR3 here is CASSLPPGRGNNEQFF. The CDR3 DNA reads as TGTGCCAGCAGCTTACCCCCGGGGCGGGGGAACAATGAGCAGTTCTTC.

The chain uses TRBV29-1 and TRBJ1-5, with a weak D call TRBD1 (6 bases). Between the trimmed V and J ends, which lost 5 bases and 5 bases, there was a span of 16 bases. The CDR3 contains 14 residues. Germline CDR1 reads SQVTM; CDR2 reads ANQGSEA. The CDR3 spells CSVLQGNGDQPQHF. The DNA of the CDR3 is TGCAGCGTTCTTCAGGGGAACGGGGATCAGCCCCAGCATTTT.

The genes are TRBV28 and TRBJ1-4; D remains ambiguous. V was trimmed by 5 bases and J by 1 base, leaving 14 bases between them. CDR1 is MDHEN and CDR2 is SYDVKM in the germline V gene. The CDR3 has 16 amino acids. The DNA of the CDR3 is TGTGCCAGCAGTCTGGGAGCGATAGTAACTAATGAAAAACTGTTTTTT. Residues: CASSLGAIVTNEKLFF.

The chain recombines TRBV5-6 with TRBJ2-7; D possibly corresponds to TRBD2 (5 bases). Germline loops: CDR1 SGHDT, CDR2 YYEEEE. The length of the CDR3 is 15 residues. V was clipped by 4 bases and J by 4 bases, with 18 bases between them. CDR3 residues: CASSHGIPSPYEQYF. The DNA for the CDR3 is TGTGCCAGCAGCCACGGGATCCCGAGTCCTTACGAGCAGTACTTC.

The chain employs TRBV5-1 and TRBJ1-3, with 7 bases matching TRBD1. The J segment lost 4 bases and the V segment lost 3 bases, leaving 7 bases of the junction unmatched. The germline V gene has CDR1 SGHRS and CDR2 YFSETQ. The CDR3 covers 15 residues. CDR3 region: CASSSDGTAGNTIYF. CDR3 bases: TGCGCCAGCAGCTCCGACGGGACAGCAGGAAACACCATATATTTT.

This chain links TRBV6-5 with TRBJ1-6; 7 bases are shared with TRBD1. Trimming at V came to 6 bases and at J to 7 bases, leaving 6 bases not matched to a gene. The germline gives CDR1 MNHEY, CDR2 SVGAGI. CDR3 size: 14 residues. CDR3 sequence: CASRTDRVNSPLHF. CDR3 coding DNA: TGTGCCAGCAGGACAGACAGGGTCAATTCACCCCTCCACTTT.

J is TRBJ2-5 and V is TRBV12-3 or TRBV12-4; the D gene is possibly TRBD2 (5 bases). The length of the CDR3 is 11 residues. V dropped 6 bases and J dropped 5 bases, with 7 bases sitting between them. The CDR3 region has the DNA TGTGCCAGCAGCCGAGGGGAGACCCAGTACTTC. Translating it yields CASSRGETQYF.

This chain connects TRBV11-2 to TRBJ1-6, with TRBD1 identical over 7 bases. J gave up 4 bases and V 1 base, and 1 base lay outside the gene matches. Germline V gives CDR1 SGHAT, CDR2 FQNNGV. The CDR3 covers 15 residues. CDR3 amino acids: CASSLATGYNSPLHF. The CDR3 coding sequence is TGTGCCAGCAGCTTAGCGACAGGGTATAATTCACCCCTCCACTTT.

This chain uses TRBV2 with TRBJ2-7; TRBD1 matches at 8 bases. The germline gives CDR1 SNHLY, CDR2 FYNNEI. CDR3 size: 13 residues. V lost 5 bases and J lost 4; bases outside the gene matches: 4. CDR3 nucleotides: TGTGCCAGCAGTAGGGGACAGGATTACGAGCAGTACTTC. Its protein product is CASSRGQDYEQYF.

This chain uses TRBV11-3 with TRBJ2-3; TRBD2 matches at 9 bases. The CDR3 totals 14 residues. Unmatched junction bases numbered 0, after V lost 5 bases and J lost 0 bases. Germline V gene data show CDR1 as SGHNT and CDR2 as YENEEA. CDR3 DNA sequence: TGTGCCAGCAGCCTAGCGGGGAGCACAGATACGCAGTATTTT. It codes for CASSLAGSTDTQYF.

This chain joins TRBV27 and TRBJ1-4, with 9 nucleotides matching TRBD1. The V segment lost 2 bases and the J segment 11 bases; nucleotides outside the gene matches: 6. Germline V gene lookup returns CDR1 MNHEY and CDR2 SMNVEV (reference sequence). This CDR3 spans 14 amino acids. The CDR3 coding sequence is TGTGCCAGCAGTTTACTGGGACAGGGCTCCAAACTGTTTTTT. This sequence encodes CASSLLGQGSKLFF.

This clone appeared once. The chain links TRBV12-3 or TRBV12-4 to TRBJ2-7; D is unclear. Trimming left V 6 bases short and J 0 bases short, with 6 bases between. CDR3 size: 12 residues. The CDR3 DNA is TGTGCCAGCAGCCCTAGCTCCTACGAGCAGTACTTC. Translated, it gives CASSPSSYEQYF.

J is TRBJ1-1 and V is TRBV12-3 or TRBV12-4; D is undetermined. The CDR3 has 11 amino acids. Deletions cut 6 bases from V and 6 bases from J, with 8 bases between. CDR3 in DNA: TGTGCCAGCAGCTCTCTCTCTGAAGCTTTCTTT. It encodes CASSSLSEAFF.

This chain links TRBV23-1 with TRBJ1-2; 10 bases agree with TRBD1. TRBV23-1 is an ORF, and what it does is uncertain. The junction had 20 bases not matched to a gene; V was cut back by 10 bases and J by 3 bases. The CDR3 extends over 18 amino acids. DNA for the CDR3: TGCGCCAACCAAGCGCGGAGTGACAGGGGGCAATACGACTATGGCTACACCTTC. The encoded protein is CANQARSDRGQYDYGYTF.

The count of this clone is one. This rearrangement joins TRBV30 to TRBJ1-2, with D possibly TRBD1 on 6 matching bases. The CDR3 extends over 12 amino acids. Germline V gene lookup returns CDR1 GTSNPN and CDR2 SVGIG (reference sequence). The ends were cut back, 5 bases at V and 2 bases at J, with 9 bases in the middle. CDR3 in amino acids: CAWCDRNYGYTF. The CDR3 coding sequence is TGTGCCTGGTGTGACAGGAACTATGGCTACACCTTC.

The chain has TRBV6-6 and TRBJ2-1; D possibly corresponds to TRBD2 (6 bases). Trimming pared 2 bases from V and 7 bases from J, leaving 12 bases between. The CDR3 contains 14 residues. Germline CDR1 and CDR2: MNHNY and SVGAGI (reference sequence). CDR3 coding DNA: TGTGCCAGCAGTTACCCGCGCGGGGCAAATGAGCAGTTCTTC. Its translation: CASSYPRGANEQFF.

The chain uses TRBV9 and TRBJ2-3, with D possibly TRBD2 on 5 matching bases. Germline CDR1 reads SGDLS; CDR2 reads YYNGEE. Trimming stripped 3 bases from V and 3 bases from J, with 14 bases between. The CDR3 consists of 15 residues. The CDR3 DNA reads TGTGCCAGCAGCGAGACGTGGACTTATACAGATACGCAGTATTTT. Encoded protein: CASSETWTYTDTQYF. Variable domain in full (rest from reference TRBV9 and TRBJ2-3): DSGVTQTPKHLITATGQRVTLRCSPRSGDLSVYWYQQSLDQGLQFLIQYYNGEERAKGNILERFSAQQFPDLHSELNLSSLELGDSALYFCASSETWTYTDTQYFGPGTRLTVL.

The chain carries TRBV2 and TRBJ2-5; 15 nucleotides agree with TRBD2. The trim removed 5 bases at V and 5 bases at J, leaving 6 bases unmatched. The CDR3 is 16 amino acids. Per germline, CDR1 SNHLY and CDR2 FYNNEI. CDR3 protein: CASSSGLAGGRETQYF. DNA for the CDR3: TGTGCCAGCAGTTCGGGACTAGCGGGGGGCAGGGAGACCCAGTACTTC.

The chain joins TRBV2 to TRBJ2-5, with TRBD1 identical over 10 bases. This CDR3 has 15 amino acids. V trimming: 5 bases; J trimming: 5 bases; junction bases outside the gene matches: 8. Germline V gene lookup returns CDR1 SNHLY and CDR2 FYNNEI. CDR3 protein: CASSPDRGRRETQYF. The CDR3 nucleotides read TGTGCCAGCAGTCCCGACAGGGGGCGGAGGGAGACCCAGTACTTC.

The chain carries TRBV20-1 and TRBJ1-1, with D hard to call. Deletions cut 6 bases from V and 5 bases from J, with 7 bases between. This CDR3 is 10 amino acids long. Germline V gene lookup returns CDR1 DFQATT and CDR2 SNEGSKA (reference sequence). This CDR3 reads CSAAETEAFF. The CDR3 DNA reads as TGCAGTGCGGCGGAGACTGAAGCTTTCTTT.

The J gene is TRBJ1-2, the V gene TRBV10-3; D is possibly TRBD1 (5 bases). V gave up 3 bases and J gave up 8 bases, with 16 bases separating them. The CDR3 has 14 amino acids. CDR1 and CDR2 (germline): ENHRY, SYGVKD. CDR3 sequence: CAISESGLIEGYTF. In nucleotides, the CDR3 is TGTGCCATCAGTGAATCAGGGTTAATCGAGGGCTACACCTTC.

The chain recombines TRBV5-1 with TRBJ2-7; D might be TRBD2 (5 bases). Germline lookup yields CDR1 SGHRS and CDR2 YFSETQ. Trimming removed 3 bases at V and 6 bases at J, with 16 bases between. The CDR3 covers 14 residues. DNA for the CDR3: TGCGCCAGCAGCTGGACTGGGCCGGGCGGCGAGCAGTACTTC. Translated: CASSWTGPGGEQYF.

The chain combines TRBV7-9 with TRBJ1-2, with 12 bases that match TRBD1. CDR3 size: 17 residues. Trimming took 2 bases from V and 5 from J; bases not matched to a gene: 9. Germline V CDR1 and CDR2: SEHNR, FQNEAQ (reference sequence). The CDR3 spells CASSLPGQGAGGYGYTF. The CDR3 nucleotides read TGTGCCAGCAGCTTACCGGGACAGGGGGCAGGAGGGTATGGCTACACCTTC.

The chain recombines TRBV4-1 with TRBJ2-1, with 8 bases fitting TRBD2. The V segment lost 1 base and the J segment 9 bases; nucleotides outside the gene matches: 8. The CDR3 has 15 residues. Per germline, CDR1 MGHRA and CDR2 YSYEKL. DNA of the CDR3: TGCGCCAGCAGCCAAGCGACCGGGACTAGTCTTGAGCAGTTCTTC. Encoded protein: CASSQATGTSLEQFF.

The chain uses TRBV9 and TRBJ2-3; D perhaps matches TRBD2 (6 bases). CDR1 SGDLS and CDR2 YYNGEE come from the germline V gene. This CDR3 spans 15 amino acids. The V end was cut by 2 bases, the J end by 3 bases, with 13 bases between. CDR3 in amino acids: CASSVAGRETDTQYF. The CDR3 DNA is TGTGCCAGCAGCGTGGCGGGAAGAGAGACAGATACGCAGTATTTT.